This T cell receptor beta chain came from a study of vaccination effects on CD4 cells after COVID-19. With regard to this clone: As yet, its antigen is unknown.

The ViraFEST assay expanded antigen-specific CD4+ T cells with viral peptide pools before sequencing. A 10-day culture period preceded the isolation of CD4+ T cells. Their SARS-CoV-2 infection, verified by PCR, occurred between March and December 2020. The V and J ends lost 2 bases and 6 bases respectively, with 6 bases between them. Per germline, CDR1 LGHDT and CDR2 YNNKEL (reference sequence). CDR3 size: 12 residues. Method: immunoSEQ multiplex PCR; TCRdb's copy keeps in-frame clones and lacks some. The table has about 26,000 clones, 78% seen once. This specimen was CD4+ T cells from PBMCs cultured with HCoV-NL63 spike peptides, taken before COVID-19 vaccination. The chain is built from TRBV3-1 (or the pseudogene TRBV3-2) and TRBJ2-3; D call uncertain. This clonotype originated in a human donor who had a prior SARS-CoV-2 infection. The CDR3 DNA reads TGTGCCAGCAGCCAACTAGGGGATACGCAGTATTTT. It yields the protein CASSQLGDTQYF.